The 28 T cell receptor beta chains presented below share a single source sample, sequenced in a study of T cells in Graves' hyperthyroidism and ophthalmopathy. The TCR beta CDR3 regions underwent amplification using RNA transcripts as the source. The HTBI primer set served for first-round RT-PCR of the TCR CDR3. TCRdb re-analysed the multiplex PCR reads in MiXCR, keeping a single row per CDR3 protein. Here the sample spans more than 500,000 distinct CDR3 sequences, about 15% being singletons. Sequenced input: blood. The receptors originated from a woman aged 40 to 50 with Graves' hyperthyroidism.

The genes are TRBV28 and TRBJ1-5, with 8 bases lining up with TRBD1. The germline gives CDR1 MDHEN, CDR2 SYDVKM. This CDR3 is 13 amino acids long. The V segment lost 5 bases and the J segment 7 bases; nucleotides outside the gene matches: 4. The CDR3 loop reads CASSPGQGQPQHF. The CDR3 bases are TGTGCCAGCAGTCCTGGACAGGGACAGCCCCAGCATTTT.

The chain has TRBV4-2 and TRBJ2-7, with D possibly matching TRBD1 (6 bases). Trimming left V 0 bases short and J 2 bases short, with 14 bases between. This CDR3 contains 16 residues. Germline CDR1 reads LGHNA; CDR2 reads YNFKEQ. DNA for the CDR3: TGTGCCAGCAGCCAAGATCCGCCAGGGGACCCCTACGAGCAGTACTTC. It yields the protein CASSQDPPGDPYEQYF.

The chain has TRBV28 and TRBJ1-1; 12 positions agree with TRBD1. V shed 6 bases and J 6 bases; nucleotides not matched to a gene: 8. The CDR3 runs to 15 residues. The germline V gene encodes CDR1 MDHEN and CDR2 SYDVKM. The CDR3 loop reads CASRSGTGGVPEAFF. CDR3 coding DNA: TGTGCCAGCAGATCCGGGACAGGGGGCGTCCCTGAAGCTTTCTTT.

This clonotype has ten or more counts. The chain is built from TRBV20-1 and TRBJ2-3; D uncertain. V dropped 1 base and J dropped 4 bases, with 15 bases sitting between them. This CDR3 region has 15 residues. Looked up from germline, CDR1 is DFQATT and CDR2 is SNEGSKA (reference sequence). Here the CDR3 reads CSARGHGRAPDTQYF. CDR3 nucleotide sequence: TGCAGTGCTAGAGGTCACGGACGAGCTCCAGATACGCAGTATTTT.

This clonotype was counted between two and nine times. This chain links TRBV28 with TRBJ2-6, with 8 bases matching TRBD1. This CDR3 spans 16 amino acids. Germline trimming cut 4 bases from V and 4 bases from J; bases unmatched to any gene: 6. Germline V gives CDR1 MDHEN, CDR2 SYDVKM. CDR3 protein: CASSSTGGRGANVLTF. The CDR3, as DNA: TGTGCCAGCAGTTCAACAGGGGGTAGAGGGGCCAACGTCCTGACTTTC.

In this sample, this clonotype turned up many times. CDR3 bases: TGTGCCAGCTCCCAGGGGCTAAAAGAGACCCAGTACTTC. Residues: CASSQGLKETQYF. This chain connects TRBV12-3 or TRBV12-4 to TRBJ2-5; perhaps TRBD1 as D (6 bases). The V gene lost 8 bases and the J gene lost 3 bases, with 13 bases spanning the gap. This CDR3 comprises 13 residues.

This clonotype came up many times. The CDR3 DNA reads as TGTGCCAGCAGCTCTGGATCCAGCGACACTGAAGCTTTCTTT. Protein sequence: CASSSGSSDTEAFF. V usage is TRBV27 and J usage is TRBJ1-1; D not certain. Germline lookup yields CDR1 MNHEY and CDR2 SMNVEV (reference sequence). The CDR3 is 14 residues long. With 6 bases removed from V and 3 bases from J, the gap between germline ends came to 14 bases.

This clonotype was recorded many times. The chain links TRBV20-1 to TRBJ2-7; D unclear. The V end was cut by 0 bases, the J end by 6 bases, with 9 bases between. The CDR3 is 12 residues long. Germline CDR1 DFQATT, CDR2 SNEGSKA (reference sequence). The DNA for the CDR3 is TGCAGTGCTAGAGACCCCCGGGTCGAGCAGTACTTC. It codes for CSARDPRVEQYF.

This clonotype has a count of ten or more. V is TRBV11-2 and J is TRBJ2-1, with 9 bases identical to TRBD2. From germline, CDR1 is SGHAT and CDR2 FQNNGV. The V segment lost 0 bases and the J segment 7 bases; nucleotides outside the gene matches: 4. The CDR3 consists of 15 residues. CDR3 amino acids: CASSLDAGGMNEQFF. CDR3 nucleotide sequence: TGTGCCAGCAGCTTAGATGCGGGAGGGATGAATGAGCAGTTCTTC.

About this clonotype: No DNA is shown, since the ends of the CDR3 on it are uncertain; the CDR3 is the one TCRdb lists. This chain uses TRBV9 with TRBJ2-7; the table's D call of TRBD1 was not tested on the DNA. Germline CDR1 and CDR2: SGDLS and YYNGEE. The CDR3 has 15 amino acids, counting both end residues. The chain's CDR3 is CASSVGVGTGYEQCF.

This clonotype was found many times. The chain joins TRBV30 to TRBJ2-7, with 10 positions matching TRBD2. The germline gives CDR1 GTSNPN, CDR2 SVGIG (reference sequence). V trimming: 5 bases; J trimming: 4 bases; junction bases outside the gene matches: 5. CDR3 length: 13 amino acids. In DNA form, the CDR3 reads TGTGCCTGGCGGCTAGCGGGAGTTTACGAGCAGTACTTC. It codes for CAWRLAGVYEQYF.

This clonotype came up a few times. The genes are TRBV6-1 and TRBJ2-1, with 9 positions matching TRBD1. The J segment lost 3 bases and the V segment lost 5 bases, leaving 8 bases of the junction unmatched. Per germline, CDR1 MNHNS and CDR2 SASEGT. This CDR3 is 16 amino acids long. CDR3 region: CASSPRDRAFYNEQFF. CDR3 bases: TGTGCCAGCAGTCCCCGGGACAGGGCCTTCTACAATGAGCAGTTCTTC.

This clonotype has just one count. This rearrangement joins TRBV12-3 or TRBV12-4 to TRBJ2-7; 12 bases are a match to TRBD2. The V and J ends lost 6 bases and 5 bases, in that order; junction bases with no gene match: 14. The CDR3 loop spans 17 amino acids. CDR3 nucleotide sequence: TGTGCCAGCAGCCAAAATATCCTAGCGGGAGGGCCGAACGAGCAGTACTTC. Amino acid sequence: CASSQNILAGGPNEQYF.

This clonotype occurred many times. This chain connects TRBV11-3 to TRBJ2-5; unclear D gene. This CDR3 is built from 15 residues. The V and J ends lost 5 bases and 1 base respectively, with 14 bases between them. Germline V gene data show CDR1 as SGHNT and CDR2 as YENEEA. The CDR3 here is CASSPLSFGQETQYF. The CDR3 bases are TGTGCCAGCAGCCCGCTTTCTTTCGGCCAAGAGACCCAGTACTTC.

This clonotype showed up many times. The chain uses TRBV20-1 and TRBJ1-5; possibly TRBD1 for D (5 bases). CDR1 is DFQATT and CDR2 is SNEGSKA in the germline V gene (reference sequence). The CDR3 contains 12 residues. V was cut by 3 bases and J by 9 bases, with 12 bases left in between. The CDR3, as DNA: TGCAGTGCTAGGGAAGGCCAGGGGCCCCAGCATTTT. Amino acids: CSAREGQGPQHF.

The sample holds many counts of this clonotype. V is TRBV5-1 and J is TRBJ2-3; D is possibly TRBD1 or TRBD2 (5 bases each). V was cut by 4 bases and J by 9 bases, with 15 bases left in between. Germline loops: CDR1 SGHRS, CDR2 YFSETQ. CDR3 length: 13 residues. CDR3 sequence: CASSATGTRTQYF. Written as DNA, the CDR3 is TGCGCCAGCAGCGCGACCGGGACGAGGACGCAGTATTTT.

This clonotype has at least ten counts. The chain is built from TRBV7-2 and TRBJ2-7; perhaps TRBD1 as D (6 bases). CDR3 size: 15 residues. CDR1 is SGHTA and CDR2 is FQGNSA in the germline V gene. Trimming took 3 bases from V and 3 from J, leaving 15 bases between them. The CDR3 loop is CASSFTPTGNYEQYF. The CDR3 DNA sequence: TGTGCCAGCAGCTTCACCCCAACAGGGAACTACGAGCAGTACTTC.

This clonotype was seen at least ten times. The genes are TRBV2 and TRBJ1-5; weak D call: TRBD1 (5 bases). V was pared by 6 bases and J by 7 bases, with 13 bases between. CDR1 and CDR2 from the germline V gene are SNHLY and FYNNEI. This CDR3 contains 13 residues. CDR3: CASSGGLNQPQHF. The CDR3 DNA reads TGTGCCAGCAGCGGGGGATTAAACCAGCCCCAGCATTTT.

This clonotype was observed at least ten times. This rearrangement joins TRBV11-2 to TRBJ2-1, with 9 bases aligning to TRBD2. The trim removed 2 bases at V and 0 bases at J, leaving 8 bases unmatched. The CDR3 contains 18 residues. CDR1 and CDR2 (germline): SGHAT, FQNNGV. The DNA of the CDR3 is TGTGCCAGCAGCTTAAAGGTAGCGGGAGAGAGCTCCTACAATGAGCAGTTCTTC. Amino acid sequence: CASSLKVAGESSYNEQFF.

This clonotype was recorded many times. CDR3 sequence reads: CASSEGDSNSNQPQHF. The CDR3 DNA sequence: TGTGCCAGCAGTGAAGGGGACAGTAATAGCAATCAGCCCCAGCATTTT. V gene TRBV2 combines with J gene TRBJ1-5, with TRBD1 identical over 7 bases. The CDR3 totals 16 residues. Germline lookup yields CDR1 SNHLY and CDR2 FYNNEI. Trimming removed 1 base from V and 0 bases from J; junction bases left unmatched: 3.

This clonotype was counted at least ten times. CDR3 sequence reads: CTLAGGPRETQYF. In DNA, the CDR3 is TGTACCTTAGCGGGAGGGCCAAGGGAGACCCAGTACTTC. The chain is built from TRBV30 and TRBJ2-5; 11 positions agree with TRBD2. Germline CDR1 is GTSNPN and CDR2 is SVGIG (reference sequence). This CDR3 contains 13 residues.

Many counts were recorded for this clonotype. The chain is built from TRBV6-1 and TRBJ1-1; D is possibly TRBD1 (5 bases). V was shortened by 5 bases and J by 1 base, with 11 bases between the two germline ends. Germline V gives CDR1 MNHNS, CDR2 SASEGT. The CDR3 spans 14 residues. CDR3 nucleotides: TGTGCCAGCAGTATTGACAGTCCGAACACTGAAGCTTTCTTT. It encodes CASSIDSPNTEAFF.

Many counts were recorded for this clonotype. The V gene is TRBV28, the J gene TRBJ2-7; D is unresolved. This CDR3 region has 15 residues. V was shortened by 6 bases and J by 3 bases, with 18 bases between the two germline ends. Germline CDR1 reads MDHEN; CDR2 reads SYDVKM. As DNA, the CDR3 is TGTGCCAGCAGCCAGAGGCAGAAGGGTCTCTACGAGCAGTACTTC. This gives the protein CASSQRQKGLYEQYF.

In its sample, this clonotype was seen a few times. The chain couples TRBV7-6 to TRBJ2-3, with TRBD2 matching over 10 bases. CDR1 is SGHVS, CDR2 FNYEAQ, per germline. The CDR3 covers 15 residues. After removal of 6 bases from V and 1 base from J, the junction contained 4 bases not matched to a gene. In nucleotides, the CDR3 is TGTGCCAGCAGTAACCTAGCGGGAGGCACAGATACGCAGTATTTT. Encoded protein: CASSNLAGGTDTQYF.

This clonotype was recorded many times. CDR3 nucleotides: TGTGCCAGCAGCTCACAGGCAGGACCAGGCAATCAGCCCCAGCATTTT. Translated: CASSSQAGPGNQPQHF. The chain uses TRBV3-1 and TRBJ1-5; possible D gene TRBD1, 5 bases. Germline CDR1 LGHDT, CDR2 YNNKEL (reference sequence). The CDR3 spans 16 residues. Between the trimmed V and J ends, which lost 5 bases and 2 bases, there was a span of 16 bases.

The V gene is TRBV20-1, the J gene TRBJ2-1; 9 bases line up with TRBD2. The germline V gene has CDR1 DFQATT and CDR2 SNEGSKA (reference sequence). V dropped 2 bases and J dropped 6; count of bases not matched to a gene: 11. The CDR3 is 16 residues long. The CDR3 region has the DNA TGCAGTGCTAGACCTCTAGTGCGGGGGGGAGTCAATGAGCAGTTCTTC. Residues: CSARPLVRGGVNEQFF.

The gene calls are TRBV6-1 and TRBJ2-6; no clear D. Trimming took off 7 bases at V and 1 base at J, with 8 bases between the two ends. The CDR3 length is 14 residues. Germline CDR1 is MNHNS and CDR2 is SASEGT. The CDR3 region is CASTRPSGANVLTF. CDR3 in DNA: TGTGCCAGCACAAGACCTTCTGGGGCCAACGTCCTGACTTTC.

This clonotype was found a few times. The CDR3: CASSPLGGSSEAFF. The CDR3 nucleotides are TGTGCCAGCTCACCCCTGGGAGGGTCAAGTGAAGCTTTCTTT. J is TRBJ1-1 and V is TRBV18, with unresolved D. CDR1 is KGHSH and CDR2 is LQKENI in the germline V gene. The CDR3 totals 14 residues. Trimming took 3 bases from V and 7 from J, leaving 15 bases between them.